This TCR beta chain appears in the sequencing data of a study of T cells expressing NK-cell markers. Overall study context: The study sequenced eight donors, seven HCMV-seropositive and one seronegative.

From its re-call of the 5' RACE reads, TCRdb lists each CDR3 protein once, without DNA. Its listing shows 400,000 or so distinct CDR3 sequences. The germline V gene has CDR1 SGDLS and CDR2 YYNGEE. This CDR3 region has 15 residues. The chain links TRBV9 to TRBJ2-3; TCRdb's D call, TRBD1, is unchecked because there is no DNA. The sequence was collected from a woman aged 45-65 years in good health. The specimen sequenced was blood T cells: a sorted CD56 or NKG2C T cell subset, CD4+ or CD8+ T cells, or bulk PBMC T cells (not recorded which). The CDR3 loop is CASSARQGTTDTQYF.